Described below is a single T cell receptor (beta chain) sequence and its context. The sample belongs to a study of CD8+ T cells in alopecia areata. Investigators isolated RNA and reverse transcribed it into cDNA to act as the sequencing template. The repertoire was sequenced with immunoSEQ multiplex PCR; TCRdb's copy has only in-frame clones and lacks some. The sample lists 200,000 to 250,000 clones, more than 45% occurring once. The germline V gene encodes CDR1 SNHLY and CDR2 FYNNEI. Trimming shortened V by 6 bases and J by 7 bases, and 12 bases separated the two germline ends. The CDR3 is 12 amino acids.

This chain links TRBV2 with TRBJ2-5; no definite D call. Sequenced here: CD4+ T cells sorted from blood, sampled at week 0. The TCR originated in a human donor with alopecia areata. CDR3 loop: CASRATHGTQYF. DNA for the CDR3: TGTGCCAGCAGGGCCACCCACGGGACCCAGTACTTC. The full variable domain, rest sourced from reference TRBV2 and TRBJ2-5, is EPEVTQTPSHQVTQMGQEVILRCVPISNHLYFYWYRQILGQKVEFLVSFYNNEISEKSEIFDDQFSVERPDGSNFTLKIRSTKLEDSAMYFCASRATHGTQYFGPGTRLLVL.